This T cell receptor (beta chain) was documented in a study of T cell responses to AZD1222 COVID-19 vaccine. Profiling relied on immunoSEQ multiplex PCR, and the TCRdb table lists in-frame clones only, not all of them. The top ten hold about 7.8% of the sample, which has 100,000 to 150,000 clones, 86% seen once. Trimming pared 1 base from V and 3 bases from J, leaving 15 bases between. The CDR3 is made up of 16 amino acids. Per germline, CDR1 SGDLS and CDR2 YYNGEE. J is TRBJ2-3 and V is TRBV9; perhaps D is TRBD1 or TRBD2 (6 bases each). The source material was peripheral blood, sampled on day 0 of AZD1222 vaccination. This clonotype originated in an adult in good health. Written as DNA, the CDR3 is TGTGCCAGCAGCGTAAGAGGGGGGCTAGGAACAGATACGCAGTATTTT. Translation gives CASSVRGGLGTDTQYF. Drawing the rest from reference TRBV9 and TRBJ2-3, the complete variable domain is DSGVTQTPKHLITATGQRVTLRCSPRSGDLSVYWYQQSLDQGLQFLIQYYNGEERAKGNILERFSAQQFPDLHSELNLSSLELGDSALYFCASSVRGGLGTDTQYFGPGTRLTVL.